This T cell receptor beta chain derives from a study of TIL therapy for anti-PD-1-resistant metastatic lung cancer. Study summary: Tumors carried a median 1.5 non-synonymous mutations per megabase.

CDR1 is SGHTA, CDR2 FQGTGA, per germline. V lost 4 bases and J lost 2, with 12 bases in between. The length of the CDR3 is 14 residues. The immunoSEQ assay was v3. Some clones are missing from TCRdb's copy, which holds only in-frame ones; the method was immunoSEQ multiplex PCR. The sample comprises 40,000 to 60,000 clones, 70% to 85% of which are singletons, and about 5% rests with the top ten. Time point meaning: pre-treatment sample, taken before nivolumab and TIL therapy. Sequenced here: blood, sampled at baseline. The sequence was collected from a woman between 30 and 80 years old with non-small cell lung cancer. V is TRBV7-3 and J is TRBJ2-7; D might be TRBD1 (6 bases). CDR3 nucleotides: TGTGCCAGCAGCTCGTACGGACAGCCCTACGAGCAGTACTTC. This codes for CASSSYGQPYEQYF.